This entry is about one T cell receptor (beta chain). Its antigen is currently unknown. These data originate in a study of cytotoxic CD8 clonotypes in ibrutinib-treated CLL. This CDR3 spans 13 amino acids. Trimming shortened V by 7 bases and J by 0 bases, and 7 bases separated the two germline ends. CDR1 and CDR2 from the germline V gene are GTSNPN and SVGIG (reference sequence). Depth targeted 1 in 200,000 to 1 in 1 million T cells, averaging approximately 9.9x coverage per clonotype. The assay was immunoSEQ multiplex PCR, and TCRdb's table has in-frame clones only and misses some. Here the sample spans 100,000 to 150,000 clones, approximately 85% being singletons. Whole-study findings and limits: Clonality rose at ibrutinib response and fell back toward baseline at progression. Public clonotypes occurred uncommonly; on treatment, they contracted or remained stable.

This receptor was obtained from a human donor with chronic lymphocytic leukemia. The sample here was PBMCs, taken after 24 months of ibrutinib treatment. This rearrangement joins TRBV30 to TRBJ1-6; D not certain. The CDR3 loop is CALDSSYNSPLHF. In nucleotides, the CDR3 is TGTGCCTTGGATAGCTCCTATAATTCACCCCTCCACTTT. Full variable domain (outside the CDR3, taken from reference TRBV30 and TRBJ1-6): SQTIHQWPATLVQPVGSPLSLECTVEGTSNPNLYWYRQAAGRGLQLLFYSVGIGQISSEVPQNLSASRPQDRQFILSSKKLLLSDSGFYLCALDSSYNSPLHFGNGTRLTVT.